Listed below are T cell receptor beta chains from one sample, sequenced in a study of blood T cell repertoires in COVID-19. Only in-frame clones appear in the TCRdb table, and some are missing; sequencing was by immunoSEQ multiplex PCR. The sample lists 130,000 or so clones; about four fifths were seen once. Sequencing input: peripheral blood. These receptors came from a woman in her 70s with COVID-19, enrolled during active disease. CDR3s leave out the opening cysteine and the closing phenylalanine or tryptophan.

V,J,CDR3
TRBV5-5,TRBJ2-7,ASSLRDVGEQY
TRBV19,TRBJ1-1,ASTWTGGSHTEAF
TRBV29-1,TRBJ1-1,SVWGQGKAF
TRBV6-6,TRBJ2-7,ASWERGGYEQY
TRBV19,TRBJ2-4,ASSIRVEVRNIQY
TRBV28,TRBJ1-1,ASTRNTEAF
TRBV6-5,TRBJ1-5,ASSYGRGYQPQH
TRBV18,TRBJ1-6,ASSIGTDGSPLH
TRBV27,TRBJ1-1,ASIKKGSGDTEAF
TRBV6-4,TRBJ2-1,ASRRSLEQF
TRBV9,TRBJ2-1,ASTIGGGSSYNEQF
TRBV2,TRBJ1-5,ASRGTGTIGQPQH